The rows below give T cell receptor beta chains drawn from one sample of a study of regulatory T cells in long-lasting Graves disease. One entry per CDR3 protein results from TCRdb running MiXCR on the multiplex PCR reads. The sample lists roughly 500,000 distinct CDR3 sequences; approximately 14% were seen once. This same sample was also taken into another study, of T cells in Graves' hyperthyroidism and ophthalmopathy.

This specimen consisted of peripheral blood mononuclear cells (PBMCs), obtained at new diagnosis, from a patient treated with antithyroid drugs. The source of these receptors is a woman between 45 and 60 years old with Graves disease. Each CDR3 is given with its conserved first and last residue. Each record gives: D gene, V gene, clone size, J gene, CDR3 protein, CDR3 DNA. D genes are given only for firm matches. Only some rows state a clone size, as once, few, many or a class for expanded clones.

d_gene: .; v_gene: TRBV27; abundance: many; j_gene: TRBJ2-3; CDR3aa: CASSYGGTGTDTQYF; CDR3nt: TGTGCCAGCAGTTACGGAGGGACTGGCACAGATACGCAGTATTTT
d_gene: TRBD2; v_gene: TRBV20-1; abundance: many; j_gene: TRBJ2-1; CDR3aa: CSADSSGSGPHQFF; CDR3nt: TGCAGTGCCGACTCAAGCGGGAGTGGCCCGCATCAGTTCTTC
d_gene: .; v_gene: TRBV27; abundance: many; j_gene: TRBJ2-2; CDR3aa: CASLANTGELFF; CDR3nt: TGTGCCAGTCTAGCGAACACCGGGGAGCTGTTTTTT
d_gene: TRBD1; v_gene: TRBV7-9; abundance: many; j_gene: TRBJ2-5; CDR3aa: CASSTPGQGGETQYF; CDR3nt: TGTGCCAGCAGCACCCCGGGACAGGGGGGGGAGACCCAGTACTTC
d_gene: .; v_gene: TRBV5-1; abundance: many; j_gene: TRBJ2-7; CDR3aa: CASSFRTAFPYEQYF; CDR3nt: TGCGCCAGCAGCTTTCGGACAGCCTTTCCTTACGAGCAGTACTTC
d_gene: .; v_gene: TRBV28; abundance: .; j_gene: TRBJ1-1; CDR3aa: CASRGQGVHTEAFF; CDR3nt: TGTGCCAGCAGAGGGCAAGGGGTTCACACTGAAGCTTTCTTT
d_gene: TRBD2; v_gene: TRBV11-2; abundance: many; j_gene: TRBJ2-5; CDR3aa: CASSLGPGGETQYF; CDR3nt: TGTGCCAGCAGCTTAGGGCCGGGAGGCGAGACCCAGTACTTC
d_gene: .; v_gene: TRBV28; abundance: few; j_gene: TRBJ2-3; CDR3aa: CASSSVLVADTQYF; CDR3nt: TGTGCCAGCAGTTCCGTCCTGGTAGCAGATACGCAGTATTTT
d_gene: TRBD2; v_gene: TRBV7-9; abundance: many; j_gene: TRBJ2-5; CDR3aa: CASSLTGTSGMETQYF; CDR3nt: TGTGCCAGCAGTCTGACCGGGACTAGCGGGATGGAGACCCAGTACTTC
d_gene: .; v_gene: TRBV10-3; abundance: many; j_gene: TRBJ1-4; CDR3aa: CAISESGATNEKLFF; CDR3nt: TGTGCCATCAGTGAGTCAGGTGCAACTAATGAAAAACTGTTTTTT
d_gene: .; v_gene: TRBV6-5; abundance: many; j_gene: TRBJ1-1; CDR3aa: CASSYYTPRRNTEAFF; CDR3nt: TGTGCCAGCAGTTACTATACGCCCAGGAGGAACACTGAAGCTTTCTTT
d_gene: .; v_gene: TRBV27; abundance: few; j_gene: TRBJ2-3; CDR3aa: CASSLGATDTRYF; CDR3nt: TGTGCCAGCAGTTTGGGGGCGACAGATACGCGGTATTTT
d_gene: .; v_gene: TRBV28; abundance: many; j_gene: TRBJ2-1; CDR3aa: CASSLTTGFNEQFF; CDR3nt: TGTGCCAGCAGTCTAACGACAGGATTCAATGAGCAGTTCTTC
d_gene: TRBD1; v_gene: TRBV2; abundance: many; j_gene: TRBJ2-3; CDR3aa: CASSPWTGYTDTQYF; CDR3nt: TGTGCCAGCAGCCCCTGGACAGGATACACAGATACGCAGTATTTT
d_gene: TRBD1; v_gene: TRBV6-1; abundance: .; j_gene: TRBJ2-7; CDR3aa: CASSVLTGGYYEQYF; CDR3nt: TGTGCCAGCAGTGTGCTGACAGGGGGCTACTACGAGCAGTACTTC
d_gene: .; v_gene: TRBV27; abundance: many; j_gene: TRBJ1-1; CDR3aa: CASSFVGLRRVTEAFF; CDR3nt: TGTGCCAGCAGTTTCGTCGGGTTGCGGAGGGTCACTGAAGCTTTCTTT
d_gene: .; v_gene: TRBV18; abundance: .; j_gene: TRBJ1-1; CDR3aa: CASSPSGYGTEAFF; CDR3nt: TGTGCCAGCTCACCATCAGGGTACGGCACTGAAGCTTTCTTT
d_gene: .; v_gene: TRBV12-3/TRBV12-4; abundance: .; j_gene: TRBJ1-2; CDR3aa: CASSRDGRYGYAF; CDR3nt: TGTGCCAGCAGTCGCGACGGCCGCTATGGCTACGCATTC
d_gene: .; v_gene: TRBV11-2; abundance: many; j_gene: TRBJ2-7; CDR3aa: CASSTFGQGYEQYF; CDR3nt: TGTGCCAGCAGCACATTCGGGCAGGGCTACGAGCAGTACTTC
d_gene: .; v_gene: TRBV5-5; abundance: .; j_gene: TRBJ2-5; CDR3aa: CASSLRAEPLTETQYF; CDR3nt: TGTGCCAGCAGCCTCCGGGCGGAACCCTTGACCGAGACCCAGTACTTC